The next 16 T cell receptor beta chains were all read from a single sample in a study of blood T cell repertoires in COVID-19. Profiled with immunoSEQ multiplex PCR; TCRdb holds only in-frame clones, not every one. This table has about 220,000 clones, just under 85% appearing once. The sample consisted of PBMCs or T cells enriched from blood (not recorded which). These receptors were collected from a woman aged 40-49 years with acute COVID-19.

The chain uses TRBV5-6 and TRBJ2-7; 8 bases are a match to TRBD1. This CDR3 contains 14 residues. Germline CDR1 reads SGHDT; CDR2 reads YYEEEE. The J segment lost 5 bases and the V segment lost 2 bases, leaving 6 bases of the junction unmatched. For the CDR3, the DNA is TGTGCCAGCAGCTTTCAGGGGGCTTGGAACGAGCAGTACTTC. Protein: CASSFQGAWNEQYF.

V usage is TRBV30 and J usage is TRBJ1-1; 7 positions match TRBD1. This CDR3 is built from 14 residues. V was pared by 2 bases and J by 5 bases, with 8 bases of the junction left unmatched. The germline V gene encodes CDR1 GTSNPN and CDR2 SVGIG (reference sequence). This CDR3 is CAWSPPTGRTEAFF. The DNA for the CDR3 is TGTGCCTGGAGTCCCCCGACAGGGCGAACTGAAGCTTTCTTT. The whole variable domain, filled in from reference TRBV30 and TRBJ1-1, reads SQTIHQWPATLVQPVGSPLSLECTVEGTSNPNLYWYRQAAGRGLQLLFYSVGIGQISSEVPQNLSASRPQDRQFILSSKKLLLSDSGFYLCAWSPPTGRTEAFFGQGTRLTVV.

The gene calls are TRBV27 and TRBJ2-7; 8 nucleotides line up with TRBD1. Germline V lookup: CDR1 MNHEY, CDR2 SMNVEV (reference sequence). Trimming cost V 5 bases and J 4 bases; bases outside gene matches: 16. This CDR3 is 17 amino acids long. DNA of the CDR3: TGTGCCAGCAGTCCATCGGGAAAGGACAGGGCAACTTACGAGCAGTACTTC. Residues: CASSPSGKDRATYEQYF.

Note on this clone: This specimen includes other DNA sequences encoding the same CDR3. The CDR3 here is CASRDREETQYF. As DNA, the CDR3 is TGTGCCAGCAGGGACAGGGAGGAGACCCAGTACTTC. The chain employs TRBV3-1 (or the pseudogene TRBV3-2) and TRBJ2-5, with 8 bases matching TRBD1. The CDR3 is 12 residues long. Germline V CDR1 and CDR2: LGHDT, YNNKEL (reference sequence). The V gene end was trimmed by 6 bases and the J gene end by 5 bases; junction bases not matched to a gene: 2.

CDR3 bases: TGTGCCAGCAGCAGAAGGACAGGGGTAGGTGATGGCTACACCTTC. This codes for CASSRRTGVGDGYTF. V is TRBV5-6 and J is TRBJ1-2; the match to TRBD1 covers 9 bases. This CDR3 comprises 15 residues. Losses at the gene ends were 4 bases for V and 6 bases for J; bases not matched to a gene: 10. CDR1 and CDR2 from the germline V gene are SGHDT and YYEEEE.

The genes are TRBV7-9 and TRBJ1-2; D might be TRBD1 (5 bases). This CDR3 region has 16 residues. With 6 bases removed from V and 7 bases from J, the gap between germline ends came to 24 bases. CDR1 SEHNR and CDR2 FQNEAQ come from the germline V gene (reference sequence). The CDR3 region has the DNA TGTGCCAGCAGTCTCCTGGGGTTGGGCAGGGATGTTGGCTACACCTTC. Translation: CASSLLGLGRDVGYTF.

This clone was recorded a few times. The chain joins TRBV6-1 to TRBJ2-2, with a tentative D call TRBD2 (6 bases). V was clipped by 0 bases and J by 3 bases, with 14 bases between them. The CDR3 runs to 17 residues. CDR1 is MNHNS, CDR2 SASEGT, per germline. CDR3 protein: CASSEAVLGGDTGELFF. For the CDR3, the DNA is TGTGCCAGCAGTGAAGCGGTTCTAGGAGGGGACACCGGGGAGCTGTTTTTT.

The chain is built from TRBV11-3 and TRBJ2-2; D is possibly TRBD1 (5 bases). CDR1 is SGHNT and CDR2 is YENEEA in the germline V gene. This CDR3 comprises 14 residues. V lost 5 bases and J lost 4, with 11 bases in between. In nucleotides, the CDR3 is TGTGCCAGCAGCCCTTACAGGTCCACCGGGGAGCTGTTTTTT. Translating gives CASSPYRSTGELFF.

CDR3 DNA sequence: TGTGCCAGCAGCCGATCCGGAGCGGGAGTTCCCCGCGAGCAGTACTTC. As protein: CASSRSGAGVPREQYF. The rearrangement joins TRBV3-1 (or the pseudogene TRBV3-2) to TRBJ2-7; TRBD2 agrees at 8 bases. CDR3 length: 16 amino acids. From germline, CDR1 is LGHDT and CDR2 YNNKEL (reference sequence). V lost 4 bases, J lost 6 bases, and 14 bases stayed unmatched.

This clone was seen more than once but under ten times. The V call is TRBV28, the J call TRBJ1-4, with D perhaps TRBD1 (5 bases). With 7 bases removed from V and 8 bases from J, the gap between germline ends came to 20 bases. Per the germline V gene, CDR1 is MDHEN and CDR2 is SYDVKM. This CDR3 region has 15 residues. The CDR3 sequence: CASIPPGMSWEKLFF. The CDR3 DNA reads as TGTGCCAGCATTCCCCCAGGGATGTCGTGGGAAAAACTGTTTTTT.

This clone appeared a few times. V gene TRBV14 combines with J gene TRBJ2-7, with D possibly TRBD2 on 5 matching bases. The V gene's germline CDR1 is SGHDN and CDR2 FVKESK. The CDR3 spans 13 residues. Trimming left V 4 bases short and J 3 bases short, with 10 bases between. The CDR3 loop is CASSRLRGYEQYF. In nucleotides, the CDR3 is TGTGCCAGCAGCCGCCTCCGGGGCTACGAGCAGTACTTC.

This clone was picked up a small number of times. The rearrangement uses TRBV3-1 (or the pseudogene TRBV3-2) and TRBJ2-1; weak D call: TRBD1 (6 bases). CDR3 length: 15 residues. V shed 2 bases and J shed 2 bases, with 10 bases lying between them. Germline CDR1 reads LGHDT; CDR2 reads YNNKEL (reference sequence). In DNA form, the CDR3 reads TGTGCCAGCAGCCAACTAGGGACAACCTACAATGAGCAGTTCTTC. Translated: CASSQLGTTYNEQFF.

This clone was detected ten times or more. The V gene is TRBV5-4, the J gene TRBJ2-5; D remains ambiguous. CDR1 is SGHNT, CDR2 YYREEE, per germline (reference sequence). Trimming shortened V by 4 bases and J by 5 bases, and 12 bases separated the two germline ends. CDR3 length equals 13 residues. CDR3 in amino acids: CASSPLPAETQYF. In DNA, the CDR3 is TGTGCCAGCAGCCCGCTTCCAGCGGAGACCCAGTACTTC.

The chain links TRBV5-1 to TRBJ2-1; maybe TRBD1 (5 bases). There are 11 residues in the CDR3. V was cut by 0 bases and J by 10 bases, with 5 bases left in between. Germline V CDR1 and CDR2: SGHRS, YFSETQ. CDR3 in amino acids: CASSLGTEQFF. CDR3 nucleotide sequence: TGCGCCAGCAGCTTGGGGACAGAGCAGTTCTTC.

V is TRBV29-1 and J is TRBJ2-3, with TRBD2 identical over 8 bases. The CDR3 is 14 residues long. Germline values: CDR1 SQVTM, CDR2 ANQGSEA. J lost 3 bases, V lost 6 bases, and 8 bases had no gene match. DNA of the CDR3: TGCAGCGTGAAAACGGGGGGGCCTACAGATACGCAGTATTTT. Its protein product is CSVKTGGPTDTQYF.

V is TRBV18 and J is TRBJ1-2; no firm D call. Trimming took off 1 base at V and 4 bases at J, with 7 bases between the two ends. Germline V lookup: CDR1 KGHSH, CDR2 LQKENI. The CDR3 extends over 13 amino acids. The CDR3 DNA reads TGTGCCAGCTCACCACGTCAGATCTATGGCTACACCTTC. Residues: CASSPRQIYGYTF. Using reference TRBV18 and TRBJ1-2 for the parts outside the CDR3, the full variable domain is NAGVMQNPRHLVRRRGQEARLRCSPMKGHSHVYWYRQLPEEGLKFMVYLQKENIIDESGMPKERFSAEFPKEGPSILRIQQVVRGDSAAYFCASSPRQIYGYTFGSGTRLTVV.